The clone carrying this T cell receptor (beta chain) has only one observation. Antigen unknown. This sample stems from a study of T cell responses to AZD1222 COVID-19 vaccine. Study-level results: Within unmutated variant regions lay the reported targets of nearly half of spike-specific TCRs. A mostly white British donor set with more females was recruited, and clonal diversity was possibly underestimated.

The germline V gene encodes CDR1 SGHAT and CDR2 FQNNGV. V shed 5 bases and J shed 0 bases, with 11 bases lying between them. This CDR3 region has 15 residues. Some clones are missing from TCRdb's copy, which holds only in-frame ones; the method was immunoSEQ multiplex PCR. Here the sample spans some 60,000 clones, approximately 80% being singletons. The TCR sequence derives from an adult in good health. This material consisted of peripheral blood, taken on day 0 of AZD1222 vaccination. The chain has TRBV11-2 and TRBJ2-1, with D maybe TRBD1 (6 bases). The CDR3 sequence is CASSGTGSSYNEQFF. CDR3 nucleotide sequence: TGTGCCAGCAGCGGCACAGGGAGCTCCTACAATGAGCAGTTCTTC.